The clone carrying this TCR beta chain was seen many times. This sample is drawn from a study of T cells in Graves' hyperthyroidism and ophthalmopathy. Lactation, pregnancy, other autoimmune disease or uncontrolled infection excluded patients. Diagnosis relied on clinical symptoms, serum thyroxine and TRAb, thyroid ultrasound and orbital computed tomography. The source material, RNA transcripts, was used to amplify TCR beta CDR3 regions. An initial round of RT-PCR targeting the TCR CDR3 relied on the HTBI primer set. Each CDR3 protein gets one entry after TCRdb re-called the multiplex PCR reads with MiXCR. This table holds about 550,000 distinct CDR3 sequences, about a fifth found once. Germline assignment: CDR1 MNHEY and CDR2 SVGAGI. Trimming removed 0 bases at V and 4 bases at J, with 12 bases between. The CDR3 extends over 15 amino acids.

Sequencing used blood. This sequence was found in a man aged 18 to 29 with Graves' hyperthyroidism. V is TRBV6-5 and J is TRBJ1-1, with D perhaps TRBD1 (6 bases). CDR3 protein: CASSYSTGWTTEAFF. CDR3 DNA: TGTGCCAGCAGTTACTCTACAGGGTGGACCACTGAAGCTTTCTTT.